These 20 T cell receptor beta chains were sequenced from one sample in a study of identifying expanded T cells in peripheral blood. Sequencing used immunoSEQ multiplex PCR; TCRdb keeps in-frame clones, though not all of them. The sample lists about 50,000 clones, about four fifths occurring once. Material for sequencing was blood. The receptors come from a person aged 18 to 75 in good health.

The DNA for the CDR3 is TGTGCCAGTAGTTTGACTAGCAAGTCAGATACGCAGTATTTT. Residues: CASSLTSKSDTQYF. The J gene is TRBJ2-3, the V gene TRBV19, with 7 bases that match TRBD2. Unmatched junction bases numbered 6, after V lost 5 bases and J lost 4 bases. Germline V gene sequence: CDR1 LNHDA, CDR2 SQIVND (reference sequence). The CDR3 totals 14 residues. Together with reference TRBV19 and TRBJ2-3, the CDR3 gives the full variable domain: DGGITQSPKYLFRKEGQNVTLSCEQNLNHDAMYWYRQDPGQGLRLIYYSQIVNDFQKGDIAEGYSVSREKKESFPLTVTSAQKNPTAFYLCASSLTSKSDTQYFGPGTRLTVL.

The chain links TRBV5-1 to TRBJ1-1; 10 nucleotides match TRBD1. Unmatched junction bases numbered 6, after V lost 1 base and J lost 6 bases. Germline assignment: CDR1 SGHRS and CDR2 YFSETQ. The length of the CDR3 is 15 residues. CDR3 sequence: CASSLNPGTGAEAFF. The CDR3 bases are TGCGCCAGCAGCTTGAACCCCGGGACAGGGGCTGAAGCTTTCTTT.

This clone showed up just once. CDR3: CASSSQGGSYNEQFF. CDR3 coding DNA: TGTGCCAGTAGTTCTCAGGGTGGTTCCTACAATGAGCAGTTCTTC. The V call is TRBV19, the J call TRBJ2-1; a weak D match, TRBD1 (5 bases). The V end lost 5 bases, the J end lost 1 base, and 12 bases lay between the germline ends. CDR3 size: 15 residues. Per germline, CDR1 LNHDA and CDR2 SQIVND (reference sequence).

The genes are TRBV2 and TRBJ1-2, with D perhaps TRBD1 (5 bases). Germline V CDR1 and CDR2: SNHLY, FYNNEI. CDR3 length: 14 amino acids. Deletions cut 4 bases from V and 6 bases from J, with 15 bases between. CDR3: CASSVRGERNGYTF. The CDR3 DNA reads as TGTGCCAGCAGTGTTCGGGGGGAACGCAATGGCTACACCTTC.

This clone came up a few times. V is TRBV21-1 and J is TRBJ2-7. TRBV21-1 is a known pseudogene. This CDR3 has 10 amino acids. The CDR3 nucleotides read TGTGCCACCAGGGGTTACGAGCAGTACGTC. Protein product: CATRGYEQYV.

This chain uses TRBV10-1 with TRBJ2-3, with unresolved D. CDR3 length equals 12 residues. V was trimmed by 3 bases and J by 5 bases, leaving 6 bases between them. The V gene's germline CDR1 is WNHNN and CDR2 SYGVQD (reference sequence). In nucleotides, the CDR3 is TGCGCCAGCAGTGAACGTGGAGATACGCAGTATTTT. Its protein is CASSERGDTQYF.

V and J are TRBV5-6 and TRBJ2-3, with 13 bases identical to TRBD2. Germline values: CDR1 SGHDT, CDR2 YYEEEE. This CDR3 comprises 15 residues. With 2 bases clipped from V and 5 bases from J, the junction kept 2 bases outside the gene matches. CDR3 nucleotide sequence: TGTGCCAGCAGCTTACTAGCGGGGGGGAAAGATACGCAGTATTTT. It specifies CASSLLAGGKDTQYF. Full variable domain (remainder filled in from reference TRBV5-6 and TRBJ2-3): DAGVTQSPTHLIKTRGQQVTLRCSPKSGHDTVSWYQQALGQGPQFIFQYYEEEERQRGNFPDRFSGHQFPNYSSELNVNALLLGDSALYLCASSLLAGGKDTQYFGPGTRLTVL.

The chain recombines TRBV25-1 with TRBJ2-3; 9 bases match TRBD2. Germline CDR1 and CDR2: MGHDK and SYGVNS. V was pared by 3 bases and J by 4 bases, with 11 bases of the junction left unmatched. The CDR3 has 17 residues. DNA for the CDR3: TGTGCCAGCAGTGATAGTAGCGGGAGATTGGGCGCAGATACGCAGTATTTT. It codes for CASSDSSGRLGADTQYF.

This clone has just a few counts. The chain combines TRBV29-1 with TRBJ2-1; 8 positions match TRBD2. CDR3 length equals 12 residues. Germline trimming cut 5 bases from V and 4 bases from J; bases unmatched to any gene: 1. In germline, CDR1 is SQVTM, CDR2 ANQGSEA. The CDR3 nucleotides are TGCAGCGTTCCTAGCGGGTACAATGAGCAGTTCTTC. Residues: CSVPSGYNEQFF.

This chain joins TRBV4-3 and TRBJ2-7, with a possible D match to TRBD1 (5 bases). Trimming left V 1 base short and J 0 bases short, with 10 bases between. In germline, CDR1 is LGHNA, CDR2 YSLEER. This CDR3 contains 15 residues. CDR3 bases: TGCGCCAGCAGCCAAGGTGACAGTGCCTCCTACGAGCAGTACTTC. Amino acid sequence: CASSQGDSASYEQYF.

The CDR3 DNA is TGCAGCGTTGAAGATCAGTCAAGACAGGGCCCAGATACGCAGTATTTT. The encoded protein is CSVEDQSRQGPDTQYF. The V gene is TRBV29-1, the J gene TRBJ2-3; 7 bases align to TRBD1. V lost 0 bases, J lost 4 bases, and 10 bases stayed unmatched. CDR3 length: 16 amino acids. The germline V gene has CDR1 SQVTM and CDR2 ANQGSEA.

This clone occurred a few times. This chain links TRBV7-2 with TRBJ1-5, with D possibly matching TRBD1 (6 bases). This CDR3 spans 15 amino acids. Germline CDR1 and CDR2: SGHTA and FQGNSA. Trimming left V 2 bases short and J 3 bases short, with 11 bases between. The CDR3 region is CASSLYTGNNQPQHF. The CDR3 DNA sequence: TGTGCCAGCAGCTTATATACAGGGAACAATCAGCCCCAGCATTTT.

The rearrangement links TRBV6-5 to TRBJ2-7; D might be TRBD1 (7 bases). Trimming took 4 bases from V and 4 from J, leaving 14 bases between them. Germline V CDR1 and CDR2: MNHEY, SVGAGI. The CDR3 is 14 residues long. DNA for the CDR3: TGTGCCAGCAGTTCCACCCAGGGGGGATACGAGCAGTACGTC. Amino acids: CASSSTQGGYEQYV.

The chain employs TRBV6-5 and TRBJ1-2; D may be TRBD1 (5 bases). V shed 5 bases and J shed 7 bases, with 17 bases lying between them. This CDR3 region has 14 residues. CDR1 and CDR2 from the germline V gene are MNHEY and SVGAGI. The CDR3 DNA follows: TGTGCCAGCAGTCGGCCCGGGGGGAACGGTGGCTACACCTTC. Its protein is CASSRPGGNGGYTF.

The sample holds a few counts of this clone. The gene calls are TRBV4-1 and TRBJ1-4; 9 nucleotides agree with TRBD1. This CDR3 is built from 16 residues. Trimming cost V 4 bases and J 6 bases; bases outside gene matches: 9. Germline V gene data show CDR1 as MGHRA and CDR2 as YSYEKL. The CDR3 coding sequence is TGCGCCAGCAGCCGGAGGGACAGGGAATATTATGAAAAACTGTTTTTT. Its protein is CASSRRDREYYEKLFF.

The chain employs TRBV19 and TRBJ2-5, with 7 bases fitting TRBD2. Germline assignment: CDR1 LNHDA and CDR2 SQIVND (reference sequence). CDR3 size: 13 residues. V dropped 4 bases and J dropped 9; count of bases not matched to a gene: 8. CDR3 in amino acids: CASSTDIRGAQYF. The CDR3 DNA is TGTGCCAGTAGTACGGACATCCGGGGGGCCCAGTACTTC.

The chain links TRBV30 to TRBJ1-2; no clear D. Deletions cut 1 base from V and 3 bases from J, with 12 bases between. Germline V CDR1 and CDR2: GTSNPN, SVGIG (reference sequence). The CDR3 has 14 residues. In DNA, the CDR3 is TGTGCCTGGAGTGCCCGAGGACGTTACTATGGCTACACCTTC. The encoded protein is CAWSARGRYYGYTF.

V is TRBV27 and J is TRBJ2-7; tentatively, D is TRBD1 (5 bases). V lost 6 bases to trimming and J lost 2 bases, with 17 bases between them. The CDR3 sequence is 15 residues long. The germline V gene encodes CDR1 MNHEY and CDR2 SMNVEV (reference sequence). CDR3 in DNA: TGTGCCAGCAGACCTAGGGTCGACAGTCCCTACGAGCAGTACGTC. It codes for CASRPRVDSPYEQYV.

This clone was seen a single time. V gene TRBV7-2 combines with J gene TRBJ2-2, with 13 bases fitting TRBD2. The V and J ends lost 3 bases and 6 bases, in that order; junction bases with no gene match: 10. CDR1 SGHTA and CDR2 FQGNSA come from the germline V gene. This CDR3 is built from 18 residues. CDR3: CASSFTSGRAFGPGELFF. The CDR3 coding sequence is TGTGCCAGCAGCTTTACTAGCGGGAGGGCCTTTGGGCCCGGGGAGCTGTTTTTT. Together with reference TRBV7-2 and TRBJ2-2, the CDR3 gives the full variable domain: GAGVSQSPSNKVTEKGKDVELRCDPISGHTALYWYRQSLGQGLEFLIYFQGNSAPDKSGLPSDRFSAERTGGSVSTLTIQRTQQEDSAVYLCASSFTSGRAFGPGELFFGEGSRLTVL.

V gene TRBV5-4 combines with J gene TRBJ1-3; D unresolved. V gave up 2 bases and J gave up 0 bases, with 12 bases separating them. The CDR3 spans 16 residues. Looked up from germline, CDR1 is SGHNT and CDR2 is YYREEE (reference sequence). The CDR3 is CASSFGSLNSGNTIYF. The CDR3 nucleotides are TGTGCCAGCAGCTTCGGCAGCCTAAACTCTGGAAACACCATATATTTT.